This TCR beta chain was documented in a study of blood T cell repertoires in COVID-19. About the study: COVID-19 samples collected from the United States, Italy and Spain covered acute and convalescent phases. The cDNA or gDNA used as material had been derived from T cells, B-cell-depleted T cells, or PBMCs.

Study processing details: Estimates of nucleated cell counts were drawn from the amplification of reference gene primers. Here immunoSEQ multiplex PCR was the method, and the copy in TCRdb shows in-frame clones only, minus some. V and J calls plus clone size are reproduced from that table; the DNA served to infer D and trimming. Among 40,000 or so clones listed, approximately 85% were seen once. This sequence was found in a human donor in a cohort sampled during active COVID-19. Material: peripheral blood.

The CDR3 loop is CASSLDRNYGYTF. The CDR3 nucleotides read TGTGCCAGCAGCCTAGACAGAAACTATGGCTACACCTTC. The V and J genes are TRBV14 and TRBJ1-2; tentatively, D is TRBD1 (5 bases). The CDR3 is 13 amino acids. CDR1 and CDR2 (germline): SGHDN, FVKESK. V dropped 4 bases and J dropped 2 bases, with 8 bases sitting between them.